Below are 29 T cell receptor beta chains sequenced from a single sample in a study of cytomegalovirus exposure and HLA in healthy donors (dated by TCRdb to about 2017). The library was built by means of the immunoSEQ multiplex PCR assay. For the multiplex PCR, a mixture combining 60 forward primers for TCR Vbeta segments and 13 reverse primers for TCR Jbeta segments was used. Not all clones reach the TCRdb copy of this immuneACCESS table, which keeps in-frame sequences only. Checked studies attribute under half of the gap to unresolved V genes and leave the rest unexplained. Across this sample there are approximately 160,000 clones, with roughly 64% seen only once. Together, the top ten hold less than 3.5% of the sample. The sequenced sample consisted of PBMCs. The receptors stem from a woman in her 30s in good health and CMV-seropositive.

The chain links TRBV15 to TRBJ2-7; D gene ambiguous. CDR3 size: 14 residues. Germline-derived CDR1 and CDR2 are LNHNV and YYDKDF (reference sequence). Trimming took 3 bases from V and 3 from J, leaving 12 bases between them. CDR3 sequence: CATSSPTRGYEQYF. The CDR3, as DNA: TGTGCCACCAGCAGCCCTACGAGAGGCTACGAGCAGTACTTC.

This chain joins TRBV11-2 and TRBJ2-1, with TRBD2 matching 12 bases. Trimming took 5 bases from V and 8 from J; bases not matched to a gene: 7. Germline V gene sequence: CDR1 SGHAT, CDR2 FQNNGV. This CDR3 contains 15 residues. This CDR3 reads CASSRLAGARDEQFF. In DNA form, the CDR3 reads TGTGCCAGCAGCCGACTAGCGGGGGCCAGGGATGAGCAGTTCTTC. Full variable domain (rest looked up from reference TRBV11-2 and TRBJ2-1): EAGVAQSPRYKIIEKRQSVAFWCNPISGHATLYWYQQILGQGPKLLIQFQNNGVVDDSQLPKDRFSAERLKGVDSTLKIQPAKLEDSAVYLCASSRLAGARDEQFFGPGTRLTVL.

The genes are TRBV4-1 and TRBJ2-5, with 9 nucleotides matching TRBD2. The trim removed 3 bases at V and 4 bases at J, leaving 12 bases unmatched. The CDR3 is 17 residues long. Per germline, CDR1 MGHRA and CDR2 YSYEKL. For the CDR3, the DNA is TGCGCCAGCAGCCACAACGGGCGGGGGGGCCATGGAGAGACCCAGTACTTC. Protein product: CASSHNGRGGHGETQYF.

V gene TRBV27 combines with J gene TRBJ1-2; 7 bases line up with TRBD1. The J segment lost 4 bases and the V segment lost 6 bases, leaving 8 bases of the junction unmatched. Germline loops: CDR1 MNHEY, CDR2 SMNVEV (reference sequence). The CDR3 sequence is 14 residues long. The CDR3 DNA is TGTGCCAGCAGATCCGACAGGGAAAGCTATGGCTACACCTTC. The encoded protein is CASRSDRESYGYTF.

The chain couples TRBV19 to TRBJ2-7; TRBD1 matches 7 bases. CDR1 is LNHDA, CDR2 SQIVND, per germline (reference sequence). The J segment lost 6 bases and the V segment lost 1 base, leaving 3 bases of the junction unmatched. The CDR3 loop spans 13 amino acids. CDR3 bases: TGTGCCAGTAGTATAGGACAGGGAGTCGAGCAGTACTTC. Protein sequence: CASSIGQGVEQYF.

The rearrangement uses TRBV28 and TRBJ1-1; 7 positions match TRBD1. CDR3 length: 11 amino acids. With 5 bases clipped from V and 10 bases from J, the junction kept 4 bases outside the gene matches. From germline, CDR1 is MDHEN and CDR2 SYDVKM. The CDR3 loop is CASSPQGGAFF. CDR3 DNA sequence: TGTGCCAGCAGTCCCCAGGGGGGAGCTTTCTTT.

The chain joins TRBV6-1 to TRBJ2-2, with a possible D match to TRBD2 (7 bases). This CDR3 has 14 amino acids. V lost 10 bases to trimming and J lost 6 bases, with 18 bases between them. Germline V gene data show CDR1 as MNHNS and CDR2 as SASEGT. CDR3 DNA sequence: TGTGCCACCTGGTGGGGGGGGCGCGCCGGGGAGCTGTTTTTT. The encoded protein is CATWWGGRAGELFF.

This sequence joins TRBV19 and TRBJ2-7; possibly TRBD1 for D (5 bases). Germline CDR1 LNHDA, CDR2 SQIVND (reference sequence). With 2 bases removed from V and 3 bases from J, the gap between germline ends came to 14 bases. The length of the CDR3 is 15 residues. The CDR3 region is CASSIRQGKSYEQYF. CDR3 DNA sequence: TGTGCCAGTAGTATAAGGCAGGGTAAGAGCTACGAGCAGTACTTC.

This clone has just a few counts. The rearrangement uses TRBV18 and TRBJ2-1; 10 positions match TRBD2. The CDR3 spans 15 residues. V lost 2 bases and J lost 2; bases outside the gene matches: 0. Germline-derived CDR1 and CDR2 are KGHSH and LQKENI. The CDR3 nucleotides read TGTGCCAGCTCACCAGGGACTAGCGCCTACAATGAGCAGTTCTTC. This translates into CASSPGTSAYNEQFF. The variable domain in full, completed from reference TRBV18 and TRBJ2-1, reads NAGVMQNPRHLVRRRGQEARLRCSPMKGHSHVYWYRQLPEEGLKFMVYLQKENIIDESGMPKERFSAEFPKEGPSILRIQQVVRGDSAAYFCASSPGTSAYNEQFFGPGTRLTVL.

CDR3: CASSARGRASGETQYF. The CDR3 DNA reads TGTGCCAGCAGCGCCCGAGGGAGGGCCAGTGGGGAGACCCAGTACTTC. J is TRBJ2-5 and V is TRBV5-8; TRBD2 matches at 7 bases. The germline gives CDR1 SGHTS, CDR2 YDEGEE. The CDR3 loop spans 16 amino acids. The J segment lost 5 bases and the V segment lost 4 bases, leaving 14 bases of the junction unmatched.

In this sample, this clone turned up a few times. The V and J genes are TRBV5-1 and TRBJ2-5; 7 positions agree with TRBD1. Looked up from germline, CDR1 is SGHRS and CDR2 is YFSETQ. V gave up 7 bases and J gave up 1 base; unmatched junction bases: 1. The CDR3 is 12 residues long. The CDR3 DNA sequence: TGCGCCAGCCGGACAGGCCAAGAGACCCAGTACTTC. Protein: CASRTGQETQYF.

The chain joins TRBV7-6 to TRBJ1-2, with 9 bases aligning to TRBD1. The CDR3 length is 15 residues. In germline, CDR1 is SGHVS, CDR2 FNYEAQ. Germline trimming cut 5 bases from V and 6 bases from J; bases unmatched to any gene: 10. This chain's CDR3 is CASSPLGTGLDGYTF. CDR3 nucleotides: TGTGCCAGCAGCCCGCTAGGGACAGGGCTTGATGGCTACACCTTC. The variable domain in full, completed from reference TRBV7-6 and TRBJ1-2, reads GAGVSQSPRYKVTKRGQDVALRCDPISGHVSLYWYRQALGQGPEFLTYFNYEAQQDKSGLPNDRFSAERPEGSISTLTIQRTEQRDSAMYRCASSPLGTGLDGYTFGSGTRLTVV.

The V gene is TRBV30, the J gene TRBJ1-5; D gene unclear. The CDR3 runs to 15 residues. Germline CDR1 is GTSNPN and CDR2 is SVGIG (reference sequence). Trimming shortened V by 1 base and J by 3 bases, and 13 bases separated the two germline ends. CDR3 region: CAWSATSWFNQPQHF. DNA of the CDR3: TGTGCCTGGAGTGCGACTTCATGGTTCAATCAGCCCCAGCATTTT.

This sequence joins TRBV6-1 and TRBJ1-1; D not certain. Trimming cost V 1 base and J 4 bases, with 7 bases left between them. Germline V CDR1 and CDR2: MNHNS, SASEGT. CDR3 length: 13 residues. Here the CDR3 DNA reads TGTGCCAGCAGTGAAGGCTGGAGCACTGAAGCTTTCTTT. This sequence encodes CASSEGWSTEAFF.

A few counts support this clone. CDR3 region: CASRQAGGPFSEQYF. CDR3 coding DNA: TGTGCCAGCAGACAAGCGGGAGGGCCTTTTTCCGAGCAGTACTTC. The rearrangement joins TRBV5-6 to TRBJ2-7, with 10 bases fitting TRBD2. Per the germline V gene, CDR1 is SGHDT and CDR2 is YYEEEE. Trimming took 5 bases from V and 6 from J; bases not matched to a gene: 11. The CDR3 is 15 residues long.

The rearrangement uses TRBV6-5 and TRBJ1-3; D ambiguous. Germline V gene data show CDR1 as MNHEY and CDR2 as SVGAGI. This CDR3 is built from 14 residues. Trimming removed 0 bases from V and 4 bases from J, with 7 bases in between. CDR3 amino acids: CASSYSREGNTIYF. DNA of the CDR3: TGTGCCAGCAGTTACTCGAGGGAGGGAAACACCATATATTTT.

The chain combines TRBV6-5 with TRBJ1-1; D might be TRBD1 (5 bases). V lost 2 bases and J 4 bases, leaving 14 bases between the germline ends. The CDR3 sequence is 15 residues long. CDR1 is MNHEY and CDR2 is SVGAGI in the germline V gene. The CDR3 DNA follows: TGTGCCAGCAGTTACAGTCTCTCAGGGTTCACTGAAGCTTTCTTT. Encoded protein: CASSYSLSGFTEAFF.

The gene calls are TRBV7-9 and TRBJ2-7, with 8 bases identical to TRBD1. The CDR3 contains 17 residues. With V trimmed by 5 bases and J by 3 bases, 15 bases remained unmatched. CDR1 is SEHNR and CDR2 is FQNEAQ in the germline V gene (reference sequence). Here the CDR3 DNA reads TGTGCCAGCAGCGGGGGGTTTGGCGGGACAGGAATCTACGAGCAGTACTTC. It codes for CASSGGFGGTGIYEQYF.

The chain has TRBV4-2 and TRBJ1-1; the D is unclear. Trimming shortened V by 3 bases and J by 3 bases, and 11 bases separated the two germline ends. From germline, CDR1 is LGHNA and CDR2 YNFKEQ. The CDR3 runs 14 residues. The CDR3 protein is CASSHEGDDTEAFF. The DNA of the CDR3 is TGTGCCAGCAGCCACGAGGGAGATGACACTGAAGCTTTCTTT.

This clone was seen a few times. This chain joins TRBV5-1 and TRBJ1-1, with D maybe TRBD1 (5 bases). With 1 base removed from V and 14 bases from J, the gap between germline ends came to 24 bases. The CDR3 is made up of 15 amino acids. The germline gives CDR1 SGHRS, CDR2 YFSETQ. In DNA form, the CDR3 reads TGCGCCAGCAGCTTGAACGGAGCGGGAGATACAGGTTTATTCTTT. As protein: CASSLNGAGDTGLFF.

The chain uses TRBV5-4 and TRBJ2-1; D may be TRBD1 (5 bases). This CDR3 has 14 amino acids. Germline CDR1 reads SGHNT; CDR2 reads YYREEE (reference sequence). With 10 bases removed from V and 7 bases from J, the gap between germline ends came to 21 bases. CDR3 amino acids: CACPIGPGLNEQFF. CDR3 DNA: TGTGCCTGTCCTATTGGGCCAGGGTTGAATGAGCAGTTCTTC.

The gene calls are TRBV9 and TRBJ2-1, with a possible D match to TRBD1 (5 bases). Looked up from germline, CDR1 is SGDLS and CDR2 is YYNGEE. V dropped 7 bases and J dropped 0 bases, with 17 bases sitting between them. The CDR3 loop spans 16 amino acids. CDR3 region: CASAPTYDSSYNEQFF. DNA for the CDR3: TGTGCCAGCGCCCCCACCTACGACAGCTCCTACAATGAGCAGTTCTTC.

This clone showed up just a few times. The genes are TRBV6-6 and TRBJ1-1; D might be TRBD1 (6 bases). In germline, CDR1 is MNHNY, CDR2 SVGAGI (reference sequence). Trimming left V 7 bases short and J 11 bases short, with 17 bases between. This CDR3 contains 12 residues. CDR3 in amino acids: CASTILRGEAFF. Here the CDR3 DNA reads TGTGCCAGCACAATACTCAGGGGCGAGGCTTTCTTT.

This chain joins TRBV9 and TRBJ2-1, with a tentative D call TRBD1 (5 bases). The CDR3 extends over 14 amino acids. CDR1 is SGDLS and CDR2 is YYNGEE in the germline V gene. Trimming pared 0 bases from V and 5 bases from J, leaving 9 bases between. CDR3 bases: TGTGCCAGCAGCGTAGACAGGTTGGACAATGAGCAGTTCTTC. Protein sequence: CASSVDRLDNEQFF.

This clone was seen only a few times. The J gene is TRBJ1-2, the V gene TRBV5-4, with D maybe TRBD1 (6 bases). Trimming shortened V by 2 bases and J by 5 bases, and 10 bases separated the two germline ends. The germline V gene has CDR1 SGHNT and CDR2 YYREEE (reference sequence). There are 13 residues in the CDR3. CDR3 residues: CASSFAGDYGYTF. DNA of the CDR3: TGTGCCAGCAGCTTCGCAGGGGATTATGGCTACACCTTC.

V is TRBV5-1 and J is TRBJ1-1; D is unclear. The length of the CDR3 is 12 residues. Germline values: CDR1 SGHRS, CDR2 YFSETQ. V dropped 0 bases and J dropped 10 bases, with 10 bases sitting between them. The CDR3 spells CASSLDASGAFF. Here the CDR3 DNA reads TGCGCCAGCAGCTTGGATGCCTCAGGAGCTTTCTTT.

The chain carries TRBV19 and TRBJ2-3; TRBD2 matches at 10 bases. In germline, CDR1 is LNHDA, CDR2 SQIVND (reference sequence). This CDR3 is 15 amino acids long. The junction had 8 bases not matched to a gene; V was cut back by 6 bases and J by 5 bases. CDR3 coding DNA: TGTGCCAGTAGGCGTAATGGACTAGCGGAAGATACGCAGTATTTT. This sequence encodes CASRRNGLAEDTQYF. Full variable domain (remainder filled in from reference TRBV19 and TRBJ2-3): DGGITQSPKYLFRKEGQNVTLSCEQNLNHDAMYWYRQDPGQGLRLIYYSQIVNDFQKGDIAEGYSVSREKKESFPLTVTSAQKNPTAFYLCASRRNGLAEDTQYFGPGTRLTVL.

V gene TRBV6-6 combines with J gene TRBJ2-3; 7 bases align to TRBD2. The length of the CDR3 is 15 residues. With V trimmed by 2 bases and J by 6 bases, 8 bases remained unmatched. Germline lookup yields CDR1 MNHNY and CDR2 SVGAGI (reference sequence). The CDR3 loop reads CASSYVGGQTDTQYF. CDR3 coding DNA: TGTGCCAGCAGTTACGTGGGAGGGCAAACCGATACGCAGTATTTT.

The J gene is TRBJ2-7, the V gene TRBV5-8; weak D call: TRBD1 (5 bases). This CDR3 spans 15 amino acids. Per the germline V gene, CDR1 is SGHTS and CDR2 is YDEGEE. V dropped 10 bases and J dropped 0 bases, with 20 bases sitting between them. CDR3 protein: CAARRRRGFSYEQYF. CDR3 nucleotide sequence: TGTGCCGCTCGTAGAAGAAGGGGCTTCTCCTACGAGCAGTACTTC.